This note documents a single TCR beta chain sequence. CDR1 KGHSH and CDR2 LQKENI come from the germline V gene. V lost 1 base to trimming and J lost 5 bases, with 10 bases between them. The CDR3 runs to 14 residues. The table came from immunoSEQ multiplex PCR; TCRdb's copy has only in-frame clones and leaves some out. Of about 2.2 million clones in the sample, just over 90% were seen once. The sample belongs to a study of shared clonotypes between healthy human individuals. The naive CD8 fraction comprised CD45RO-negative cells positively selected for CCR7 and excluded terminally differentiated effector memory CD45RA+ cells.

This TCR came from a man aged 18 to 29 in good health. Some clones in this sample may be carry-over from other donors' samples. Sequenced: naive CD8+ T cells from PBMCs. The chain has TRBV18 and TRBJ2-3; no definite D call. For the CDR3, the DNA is TGTGCCAGCTCACCACGGCCGTTGGTAGATACGCAGTATTTT. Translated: CASSPRPLVDTQYF.